The sequence of this T cell receptor (beta chain) was determined in a study of patients and donors after allogeneic stem cell transplantation. The CDR3 runs 14 residues. V was trimmed by 3 bases and J by 1 base, leaving 7 bases between them. CDR1 and CDR2 from the germline V gene are SGHKS and YYEKEE (reference sequence). This clonotype turned up a few times. TCRdb processed the RT-PCR reads anew with MiXCR; each CDR3 protein has one entry. Of about 410,000 distinct CDR3 sequences in the sample, roughly 17% were seen once. Specimen: blood, either unsorted or a sorted T cell fraction (not recorded which). This rearrangement joins TRBV5-5 to TRBJ2-2, with D possibly matching TRBD1 (6 bases). This TCR derives from a human donor who was either an allogeneic HSCT recipient or a stem cell or donor lymphocyte infusion donor (not recorded which). It is not recorded whose cells these are; they may come from a transplant donor. CDR3 coding DNA: TGTGCCAGCAGCTACAGGGTGAACACCGGGGAGCTGTTTTTT. This sequence encodes CASSYRVNTGELFF.